The sequence of this T cell receptor (beta chain) was determined in a study of T cells after somatic rescue of genetic block. Only in-frame clones appear in the TCRdb table, and some are missing; sequencing was by immunoSEQ multiplex PCR. This repertoire shows approximately 58,000 clones, around 96% found once; its top ten account for 0.075% to 0.095%. CDR3 length: 13 residues. The ends were cut back, 1 base at V and 7 bases at J, with 8 bases in the middle. Germline V CDR1 and CDR2: MNHNS, SASEGT. Regarding this clone: This sample also contains other DNA sequences that code for the same CDR3.

The material sequenced was peripheral blood mononuclear cells (PBMCs). This receptor was taken from a child younger than two. V and J are TRBV6-1 and TRBJ2-1; tentative D call: TRBD1 (6 bases). The CDR3 protein is CASSEGQGNEQFF. The CDR3 DNA is TGTGCCAGCAGTGAAGGTCAGGGGAATGAGCAGTTCTTC.